The 15 T cell receptor beta chains in this list originate from one sample, sequenced in a study of CD8+CD57+ T cells in acquired aplastic anemia. All patients picked for sequencing had shown, by flow cytometry, an expansion of CD8+CD57+ cells. Genomic DNA, the template, was used for profiling of the TCR beta VDJ and CDR3. In TCRdb, the reads were re-called with MiXCR into one record per CDR3 protein. The sample consists of approximately 150,000 distinct CDR3 sequences, 60% to 80% of them appearing once. Sequenced material: sorted CD4+, CD8+, or CD8+CD57+ T cells (not recorded which) from PBMCs. Receptors originate from a human donor with aplastic anemia.

This chain uses TRBV12-3 or TRBV12-4 with TRBJ1-2, with 8 bases lining up with TRBD1. The CDR3 is 14 amino acids. Unmatched junction bases numbered 3, after V lost 1 base and J lost 5 bases. CDR3 bases: TGTGCCAGCAGTTTAGGGTACAGGGGGTATGGCTACACCTTC. Its translation: CASSLGYRGYGYTF.

This clonotype appeared a few times. V usage is TRBV15 and J usage is TRBJ1-2, with a tentative D call TRBD1 (5 bases). This CDR3 is built from 14 residues. Trimming pared 0 bases from V and 3 bases from J, leaving 8 bases between. CDR1 LNHNV and CDR2 YYDKDF come from the germline V gene (reference sequence). The CDR3 region has the DNA TGTGCCACCAGCAGAGATGGGGGGTACTATGGCTACACCTTC. This gives the protein CATSRDGGYYGYTF. The full variable domain, with the rest looked up from reference TRBV15 and TRBJ1-2, is DAMVIQNPRYQVTQFGKPVTLSCSQTLNHNVMYWYQQKSSQAPKLLFHYYDKDFNNEADTPDNFQSRRPNTSFCFLDIRSPGLGDTAMYLCATSRDGGYYGYTFGSGTRLTVV.

This clonotype was observed a handful of times. The V and J genes are TRBV7-9 and TRBJ2-7; 12 bases map to TRBD2. This CDR3 is 14 amino acids long. Germline lookup yields CDR1 SEHNR and CDR2 FQNEAQ (reference sequence). The V gene end was trimmed by 6 bases and the J gene end by 4 bases; junction bases not matched to a gene: 4. The CDR3 loop reads CASSLAGGPYEQYF. CDR3 DNA sequence: TGTGCCAGCAGTCTAGCGGGAGGGCCGTACGAGCAGTACTTC.

Note on this clonotype: Without the conserved terminal phenylalanine or tryptophan, this CDR3 likely stems from a read error. The DNA is omitted, as the CDR3 cannot be located on it reliably, and the CDR3 follows TCRdb's listing. This chain connects TRBV20-1 to TRBJ2-5; TRBD2, the table's D call, lacks a check against the DNA. The CDR3 is 9 residues long, counting both termini. Looked up from germline, CDR1 is DFQATT and CDR2 is SNEGSKA (reference sequence). The CDR3 loop is CSARGPYDT.

Here the CDR3 reads CASLHSGTRSQTQYF. CDR3 DNA sequence: TGTGCCAGCCTTCATAGCGGGACACGGTCTCAGACCCAGTACTTC. The chain recombines TRBV2 with TRBJ2-5; TRBD2 matches at 8 bases. The CDR3 is 15 amino acids. CDR1 and CDR2 from the germline V gene are SNHLY and FYNNEI. V gave up 8 bases and J gave up 6 bases; unmatched junction bases: 14.

A single count supports this clonotype. V usage is TRBV9 and J usage is TRBJ1-3; D gene ambiguous. The CDR3 is made up of 15 amino acids. The germline V gene encodes CDR1 SGDLS and CDR2 YYNGEE. V was clipped by 1 base and J by 4 bases, with 12 bases between them. The CDR3 is CASSVSVADGNTIYF. In DNA, the CDR3 is TGTGCCAGCAGCGTATCCGTAGCAGACGGAAACACCATATATTTT.

The chain carries TRBV7-3 and TRBJ2-5; D may correspond to TRBD1 or TRBD2 (6 bases each). Germline lookup yields CDR1 SGHTA and CDR2 FQGTGA. The CDR3 is 13 amino acids. Trimming removed 9 bases at V and 1 base at J, with 12 bases between. In DNA, the CDR3 is TGTGCCAGTAGTGAGGGGGGCCAAGAGACCCAGTACTTC. Residues: CASSEGGQETQYF.

As to this clonotype: A read error may account for a junction end that differs from germline. The rearrangement joins TRBV5-4 to TRBJ2-7, with TRBD2 as a possible D gene (6 bases). Germline-derived CDR1 and CDR2 are SGHNT and YYREEE (reference sequence). CDR3 length: 14 amino acids. CDR3 bases: TGTGCCAGCAGCTCCCCCGCGGGGCGCTACGAGCAGGACTTC. This codes for CASSSPAGRYEQDF.

The chain carries TRBV10-3 and TRBJ2-7; 10 bases fit TRBD1. V shed 2 bases and J 9 bases; nucleotides not matched to a gene: 13. The V gene's germline CDR1 is ENHRY and CDR2 SYGVKD. This CDR3 is 16 amino acids long. The chain's CDR3 is CAISETTGTGATGQYF. The CDR3 DNA sequence: TGTGCCATCAGTGAGACTACCGGGACAGGGGCCACTGGGCAGTACTTC.

The chain employs TRBV9 and TRBJ2-3, with D perhaps TRBD1 (5 bases). V was pared by 3 bases and J by 0 bases, with 8 bases between. Germline-derived CDR1 and CDR2 are SGDLS and YYNGEE. The CDR3 runs 14 residues. Here the CDR3 reads CASSGTPSTDTQYF. The DNA of the CDR3 is TGTGCCAGCAGCGGGACACCGAGCACAGATACGCAGTATTTT. The entire variable domain, with the rest obtained from reference TRBV9 and TRBJ2-3, is as follows: DSGVTQTPKHLITATGQRVTLRCSPRSGDLSVYWYQQSLDQGLQFLIQYYNGEERAKGNILERFSAQQFPDLHSELNLSSLELGDSALYFCASSGTPSTDTQYFGPGTRLTVL.

The rearrangement links TRBV9 to TRBJ1-6; 8 bases fit TRBD1. The trim removed 3 bases at V and 6 bases at J, leaving 5 bases unmatched. CDR3 length equals 15 residues. Per germline, CDR1 SGDLS and CDR2 YYNGEE. The CDR3 protein is CASSAGQGGNSPLHF. The CDR3 DNA reads as TGTGCCAGCAGCGCAGGACAGGGAGGTAATTCACCCCTCCACTTT.

The chain links TRBV11-2 to TRBJ2-5; no clear D gene. The germline V and J ends were trimmed by 0 bases and 5 bases, with 7 bases remaining between them. Germline lookup yields CDR1 SGHAT and CDR2 FQNNGV. CDR3 length: 13 amino acids. The CDR3 protein is CASSLEAYETQYF. The CDR3 DNA reads as TGTGCCAGCAGCTTAGAGGCGTACGAGACCCAGTACTTC.

V is TRBV15 and J is TRBJ2-5; D is possibly TRBD2 (5 bases). Trimming removed 0 bases at V and 7 bases at J, with 12 bases between. The CDR3 covers 14 residues. The germline gives CDR1 LNHNV, CDR2 YYDKDF (reference sequence). The CDR3 loop reads CATSRDIAEGTQYF. CDR3 nucleotide sequence: TGTGCCACCAGCAGAGATATAGCAGAGGGGACCCAGTACTTC.

The chain joins TRBV20-1 to TRBJ2-7; 11 bases align to TRBD1. In germline, CDR1 is DFQATT, CDR2 SNEGSKA (reference sequence). J lost 1 base, V lost 3 bases, and 5 bases had no gene match. The CDR3 loop spans 15 amino acids. The CDR3 sequence is CSASRRDRGSYEQYF. The CDR3, as DNA: TGCAGTGCTAGTCGCCGGGACAGGGGGTCCTACGAGCAGTACTTC.

The gene calls are TRBV2 and TRBJ2-3, with TRBD1 as a possible D gene (6 bases). Trimming stripped 6 bases from V and 5 bases from J, with 6 bases between. Germline CDR1 and CDR2: SNHLY and FYNNEI. The CDR3 has 11 amino acids. The CDR3 loop reads CASRQGDTQYF. The CDR3 DNA is TGTGCCAGCAGACAGGGAGATACGCAGTATTTT.